The clone carrying this T cell receptor beta chain was detected many times. Its antigen is undetermined. The sample is drawn from a study of shared clonotypes between healthy human individuals. Study conclusions and caveats: An effect of sequencing depth on clonotype sharing among donors was expected.

The CDR3 has 14 residues. Germline V gene data show CDR1 as SEHNR and CDR2 as FQNEAQ (reference sequence). The junction had 5 bases not matched to a gene; V was cut back by 5 bases and J by 1 base. Some clones are missing from TCRdb's copy, which holds only in-frame ones; the method was immunoSEQ multiplex PCR. The data contain around 1.1 million clones, around 78% of them singletons. The sample comprised memory CD4+ T cells from PBMCs. Noted subset: CD45RA-negative fraction. This TCR was sampled from a man between 18 and 35 years old in good health. Some clones in this sample may be carry-over from other donors' samples. The rearrangement uses TRBV7-9 and TRBJ2-7, with 7 bases fitting TRBD1. The CDR3 DNA sequence: TGTGCCAGCAGCCCCTGGACAGGATCCTACGAGCAGTACTTC. This encodes CASSPWTGSYEQYF.